One and the same sample provided the 31 T cell receptor beta chains below, sequenced in a study of tumor and adjacent non-tumor tissue in lung cancer. A modified ARM-PCR protocol with three rounds of nested PCR amplified TCRbeta. MiXCR, applied by TCRdb to the multiplex PCR reads, yields one record per CDR3 protein. The sample has fewer than 85,000 distinct CDR3 sequences; 75% to 90% are singletons. The template was RNA from unsorted bulk tissue. The specimen sequenced was lung tumor tissue. The receptors originated from a woman between 50 and 59 years old with non-small cell lung cancer.

Concerning this clonotype itself: One end of the junction does not line up with germline, which may come from a read error. This chain connects TRBV29-1 to TRBJ2-1, with a possible D match to TRBD2 (6 bases). CDR1 and CDR2 from the germline V gene are SQVTM and ANQGSEA. The CDR3 sequence is 15 residues long. The CDR3 nucleotides read TGCATCGTTGAGATTCCGGCGGGACCCCGGGATGAGCAGTTCTTC. It encodes CIVEIPAGPRDEQFF.

This clonotype was seen a handful of times. Germline is not matched at one junction end, which may reflect a read error. This chain links TRBV7-9 with TRBJ2-6, with TRBD2 as a possible D gene (6 bases). This CDR3 has 16 residues. CDR1 is SEHNR, CDR2 FQNEAQ, per germline (reference sequence). The CDR3 nucleotides are TGTACCAGCAGCCAAACGCAGGGAGGAGGGGCCAACGTCCTGACTTTC. Translation: CTSSQTQGGGANVLTF.

This clonotype came up once. The V gene is TRBV28, the J gene TRBJ2-1, with TRBD2 identical over 8 bases. Germline V gene sequence: CDR1 MDHEN, CDR2 SYDVKM. CDR3 length: 13 amino acids. Germline trimming cut 8 bases from V and 16 bases from J; bases unmatched to any gene: 16. CDR3 amino acids: CASFNSGDNERFF. The CDR3 nucleotides read TGTGCCAGCTTTAATAGCGGGGACAATGAGCGATTCTTC.

As regards this clonotype: At one end, the junction sequence differs from germline, possibly due to a read error. This chain connects TRBV5-5 to TRBJ2-1; 13 nucleotides line up with TRBD2. Germline CDR1 and CDR2: SGHKS and YYEKEE (reference sequence). The CDR3 is 19 amino acids. The CDR3 is CASILDPGLAGLTYNEQLF. CDR3 in DNA: TGTGCCAGCATCTTGGACCCGGGACTAGCGGGACTCACCTACAATGAGCAGCTCTTC. Full variable domain (rest looked up from reference TRBV5-5 and TRBJ2-1): DAGVTQSPTHLIKTRGQQVTLRCSPISGHKSVSWYQQVLGQGPQFIFQYYEKEERGRGNFPDRFSARQFPNYSSELNVNALLLGDSALYLCASILDPGLAGLTYNEQLFGPGTRLTVL.

Regarding this clonotype: One junction end does not reproduce the germline sequence, and a read error may be involved. CDR3 region: CCATKTSTYIQYF. For the CDR3, the DNA is TGCTGTGCGACTAAAACGTCCACATACATTCAGTACTTC. The chain has TRBV20-1 and TRBJ2-4; TRBD2 might be the D (5 bases). The germline V gene encodes CDR1 DFQATT and CDR2 SNEGSKA (reference sequence). There are 13 residues in the CDR3.

The sample holds a few counts of this clonotype. This clone may be a read error of a much larger clone one base away. V gene TRBV13 combines with J gene TRBJ1-1; D not resolved. Germline values: CDR1 PRHDT, CDR2 FYEKMQ (reference sequence). The CDR3 runs to 11 residues. CDR3 region: CVSSWNTEAFF. The CDR3 DNA is TGTGTCAGCAGCTGGAACACTGAAGCTTTCTTT.

A word on this clonotype: The conserved closing phenylalanine or tryptophan is absent in this CDR3, likely reflecting a read error. This chain joins TRBV20-1 and TRBJ2-1; a possible D gene is TRBD2 (5 bases). There are 12 residues in the CDR3. Germline V gene sequence: CDR1 DFQATT, CDR2 SNEGSKA (reference sequence). Trimming took 5 bases from V and 8 from J, leaving 13 bases between them. CDR3 residues: CSACSGNDEQFI. CDR3 nucleotides: TGCAGTGCTTGTTCCGGGAATGATGAGCAGTTCATC.

The V and J genes are TRBV28 and TRBJ2-3; perhaps TRBD2 as D (6 bases). V lost 9 bases and J 12 bases, leaving 19 bases between the germline ends. The CDR3 has 12 residues. The germline V gene encodes CDR1 MDHEN and CDR2 SYDVKM. CDR3 protein: CARTLGGGTQYF. Here the CDR3 DNA reads TGTGCCAGGACCTTGGGGGGAGGTACTCAGTATTTT.

In regard to this clonotype: Without the conserved terminal phenylalanine or tryptophan, this CDR3 likely stems from a read error. No DNA is shown, since the ends of the CDR3 on it are uncertain; the CDR3 is the one TCRdb lists. The CDR3 sequence: CASSQDLTGLRFS. The chain links TRBV4-2 to TRBJ2-1; the table's D call, TRBD2, was not checked against the DNA. Both ends counted, the CDR3 spans 13 residues. CDR1 is LGHNA and CDR2 is YNFKEQ in the germline V gene.

As to this clonotype: A junction end diverges from the germline sequence, so it may reflect a read error. The J gene is TRBJ2-7, the V gene TRBV6-1; TRBD1 agrees at 7 bases. Germline V CDR1 and CDR2: MNHNS, SASEGT. CDR3 length: 13 residues. CDR3 coding DNA: TGTACCAGCACTCCCCGGACAGGCTACGAGCAGTACTTC. Protein: CTSTPRTGYEQYF.

This clonotype has just one count. The V call is TRBV7-8, the J call TRBJ2-7; D is perhaps TRBD2 (6 bases). Germline values: CDR1 SGHVS, CDR2 FQNEAQ. This CDR3 is built from 15 residues. Trimming removed 5 bases from V and 2 bases from J, with 16 bases in between. The CDR3 nucleotides read TGTGCCAGCAGCCACCGGGCGGGACCTACCTACGAGCAGTACTTC. Its protein is CASSHRAGPTYEQYF.

This clonotype showed up just a few times. A much larger clone sits a single nucleotide away, making a read error possible. The rearrangement links TRBV5-4 to TRBJ2-3; unclear D gene. The CDR3 sequence is 15 residues long. Germline lookup yields CDR1 SGHNT and CDR2 YYREEE (reference sequence). CDR3 nucleotides: TGTGCCAGCAGCTTGGCGCAGAGAAGCATAGATACGCAGTATTTT. Translation gives CASSLAQRSIDTQYF.

This clonotype was recorded many times. The CDR3 is CSVGGRGGDTQYF. Here the CDR3 DNA reads TGCAGTGTGGGCGGGAGGGGAGGAGATACGCAGTATTTT. This chain uses TRBV20-1 with TRBJ2-3; 9 bases are shared with TRBD2. Germline V gene data show CDR1 as DFQATT and CDR2 as SNEGSKA (reference sequence). Germline trimming cut 7 bases from V and 5 bases from J; bases unmatched to any gene: 7. The CDR3 contains 13 residues.

About this clonotype: The junction shows a germline mismatch at one end, possibly a read error. The chain has TRBV7-9 and TRBJ2-3; TRBD2 agrees at 7 bases. CDR1 is SEHNR, CDR2 FQNEAQ, per germline (reference sequence). The CDR3 has 14 amino acids. The CDR3 here is CASSAGVSTGTQYF. The CDR3, as DNA: TGTGCCAGCAGCGCGGGAGTGAGTACAGGTACGCAGTATTTT.

This clonotype was detected many times. The chain joins TRBV24-1 to TRBJ2-1, with 11 bases fitting TRBD2. V was clipped by 3 bases and J by 6 bases; unmatched bases: 9. This CDR3 has 17 residues. Per the germline V gene, CDR1 is KGHDR and CDR2 is SFDVKD. The CDR3 loop reads CATSDGARSGGGNEQFF. In nucleotides, the CDR3 is TGTGCCACCAGTGATGGGGCTCGTAGCGGGGGGGGCAATGAGCAGTTCTTC.

This clonotype has more than one count but fewer than ten. J is TRBJ2-7 and V is TRBV28, with TRBD2 as a possible D gene (6 bases). V was trimmed by 8 bases and J by 7 bases, leaving 15 bases between them. The germline V gene has CDR1 MDHEN and CDR2 SYDVKM. The CDR3 loop spans 12 amino acids. The CDR3 DNA follows: TGTGCCAGCGGGATTAGCGGCCAGGAGCAGTACTTC. Amino acids: CASGISGQEQYF.

The chain joins TRBV4-1 to TRBJ1-2; D gene uncertain. V dropped 1 base and J dropped 10 bases, with 19 bases sitting between them. There are 15 residues in the CDR3. Germline-derived CDR1 and CDR2 are MGHRA and YSYEKL. CDR3 DNA sequence: TGCGCCAGCAGCCAAGGTTCAGCCCGAGACGATGACTACACCTTC. Protein: CASSQGSARDDDYTF.

With regard to this clonotype: Compared with germline, one end of the junction differs, possibly owing to a read error. V is TRBV6-5 and J is TRBJ2-5; TRBD1 aligns across 8 bases. The CDR3 spans 16 residues. CDR1 is MNHEY and CDR2 is SVGAGI in the germline V gene. The CDR3 sequence: CASSQSGQGLQEIQYF. For the CDR3, the DNA is TGTGCCAGTAGTCAATCCGGACAGGGCCTCCAAGAGATCCAGTACTTC.

A remark on this clonotype: One end of the junction is discordant with germline, which a read error may explain. J is TRBJ2-7 and V is TRBV29-1; TRBD1 aligns across 8 bases. CDR3 size: 14 residues. The germline V gene has CDR1 SQVTM and CDR2 ANQGSEA. The CDR3 is CSVGSAGGRYEYYF. The CDR3 nucleotides are TGCAGTGTTGGCTCGGCAGGGGGCCGGTACGAGTATTACTTC.

Details on this clonotype: In this CDR3 the conserved last residue, phenylalanine or tryptophan, is missing, so a read error is likely. The chain has TRBV12-3 or TRBV12-4 and TRBJ2-5; 7 nucleotides align to TRBD1. After removal of 8 bases from V and 6 bases from J, the junction contained 15 bases not matched to a gene. The CDR3 has 15 amino acids. This chain's CDR3 is CASGTTGQPQKTQYL. The CDR3 coding sequence is TGTGCCAGCGGAACGACGGGACAGCCTCAAAAGACCCAGTACTTA.

The V call is TRBV28, the J call TRBJ2-2, with D possibly matching TRBD1 (5 bases). This CDR3 is 17 amino acids long. CDR1 is MDHEN, CDR2 SYDVKM, per germline. V dropped 2 bases and J dropped 8 bases, with 21 bases sitting between them. The CDR3 coding sequence is TGTGCCAGCAGTTTAGGAAAACGGACAAGCGAAGTGGGGGAGCTGTTTTTT. It is translated as CASSLGKRTSEVGELFF.

About this clonotype: Given a much more abundant clone one base away, this may be a read error. The chain recombines TRBV7-9 with TRBJ1-1; D is unclear. The CDR3 consists of 12 residues. CDR1 is SEHNR, CDR2 FQNEAQ, per germline (reference sequence). The ends were cut back, 5 bases at V and 4 bases at J, with 8 bases in the middle. For the CDR3, the DNA is TGTGCCAGCAGCCCGGACTGCACTGAAGCTTTCTTT. It specifies CASSPDCTEAFF.

On this clonotype: The conserved final phenylalanine or tryptophan is absent from the CDR3, which likely points to a read error. J is TRBJ1-5 and V is TRBV11-2; D is undetermined. This CDR3 has 13 amino acids. Germline CDR1 reads SGHAT; CDR2 reads FQNNGV. CDR3 nucleotide sequence: TGTGCCAGCATCCTGCGACCCGATCAGCACCAGCATTTG. Protein product: CASILRPDQHQHL.

For this clonotype: The junction does not match germline at one end; this may be a read error. The chain carries TRBV20-1 and TRBJ2-7; D is ambiguous. Germline CDR1 DFQATT, CDR2 SNEGSKA (reference sequence). This CDR3 contains 12 residues. The CDR3 sequence is CSANGQRYEQYF. The CDR3 bases are TGCAGTGCTAATGGGCAGCGATACGAGCAATACTTC.

About this clonotype itself: A read error may account for a junction end that differs from germline. CDR3 amino acids: CASSRVQEAGEKLFF. In nucleotides, the CDR3 is TGTGCCAGTAGCCGAGTCCAGGAGGCCGGGGAAAAACTGTTTTTT. The chain couples TRBV4-2 to TRBJ1-4; D not certain. CDR1 is LGHNA, CDR2 YNFKEQ, per germline. The CDR3 loop spans 15 amino acids.

The V and J genes are TRBV11-2 and TRBJ2-5; possibly TRBD1 for D (7 bases). This CDR3 region has 12 residues. CDR1 and CDR2 (germline): SGHAT, FQNNGV. CDR3 residues: CVISLTGEAQYF. CDR3 nucleotide sequence: TGTGTCATCAGCCTTACAGGGGAGGCCCAGTACTTC.

A word on this clonotype: The junction does not match germline at one end; this may be a read error. V and J are TRBV5-6 and TRBJ1-2; D might be TRBD1 (6 bases). This CDR3 contains 15 residues. The germline V gene has CDR1 SGHDT and CDR2 YYEEEE. The CDR3 is CASSPKDRILYDYTF. The CDR3 DNA is TGTGCCAGCAGCCCTAAGGACAGAATACTCTATGACTACACCTTC.

The genes are TRBV6-2 or TRBV6-3 and TRBJ1-1, with unresolved D. The CDR3 runs 12 residues. Germline CDR1 and CDR2: MNHEY and SVGEGT. V was pared by 7 bases and J by 10 bases, with 16 bases between. The CDR3 nucleotides read TGTGCCAGCACTATGGGGAACTCTGCAGCTTTCTTT. Its translation is CASTMGNSAAFF.

This clonotype was counted a single time. The chain links TRBV4-3 to TRBJ2-5; weak D call: TRBD1 (7 bases). V was shortened by 7 bases and J by 5 bases, with 23 bases between the two germline ends. This CDR3 contains 16 residues. Per germline, CDR1 LGHNA and CDR2 YSLEER. The CDR3 DNA reads as TGCGCCAGCAACCCTGGAGGAGGGGGCTATGGGGAGACCCAGTACTTC. Protein product: CASNPGGGGYGETQYF.

Many counts were recorded for this clonotype. This CDR3 reads CAWRGQPYQETQYF. In DNA form, the CDR3 reads TGTGCCTGGAGAGGACAGCCGTACCAAGAGACCCAGTACTTC. The chain carries TRBV30 and TRBJ2-5, with D maybe TRBD1 (6 bases). Germline assignment: CDR1 GTSNPN and CDR2 SVGIG (reference sequence). The CDR3 is 14 amino acids. V was cut by 3 bases and J by 0 bases, with 11 bases left in between.

The sample holds a few counts of this clonotype. A junction boundary mismatches the germline segment, possibly from a read error. The chain combines TRBV11-1 with TRBJ1-2; D ambiguous. The CDR3 has 15 amino acids. CDR1 and CDR2 from the germline V gene are SGHAT and FQDESV (reference sequence). The CDR3 here is CASSSDRASNYGYTF. The CDR3 DNA sequence: TGTGCCAGCAGCTCGGACCGGGCCTCTAACTATGGCTACACTTTC.